The clone carrying this T cell receptor beta chain was counted between two and nine times. Its target is not known. This sample was included in a study of HIV-infected patients and healthy controls. Study findings and constraints: In healthy controls, MAIT alpha CDR3s were common; in HIV+ repertoires, severely depleted.

cDNA was made from around 0.5 ug RNA using alpha and beta constant primers. Alpha and beta chain libraries were made separately by chain-specific third strand synthesis with multiplexing indices. MiXCR, run by TCRdb on the 5' RACE reads, gives a single entry per CDR3 protein. The sample includes more than 15,000 distinct CDR3 sequences, approximately 10% of them seen just once. The repertoire came from unfractionated whole blood and reflected all unsorted peripheral T cells. This sequence originates from an adult in good health. Sequencing used blood.

CDR3 in DNA: TGTGCCAGCAGTCTACTAGCGGGAGGATACACCGGGGAGCTGTTTTTT. The encoded protein is CASSLLAGGYTGELFF. The V call is TRBV5-4, the J call TRBJ2-2; 12 bases agree with TRBD2. The CDR3 runs to 16 residues. J was trimmed by 3 bases and V by 5 bases; bases with no gene match: 5. Germline V gives CDR1 SGHNT, CDR2 YYREEE (reference sequence).